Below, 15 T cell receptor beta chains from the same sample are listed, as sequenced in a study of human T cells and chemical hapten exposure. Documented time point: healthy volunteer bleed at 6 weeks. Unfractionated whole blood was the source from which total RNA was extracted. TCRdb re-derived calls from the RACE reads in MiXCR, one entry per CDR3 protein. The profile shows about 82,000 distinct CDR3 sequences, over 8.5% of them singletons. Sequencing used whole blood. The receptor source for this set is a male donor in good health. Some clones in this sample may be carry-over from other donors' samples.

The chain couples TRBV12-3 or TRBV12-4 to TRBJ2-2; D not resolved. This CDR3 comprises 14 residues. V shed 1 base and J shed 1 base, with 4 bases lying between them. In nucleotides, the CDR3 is TGTGCCAGCAGTTTAGGGGTGAACACCGGGGAGCTGTTTTTT. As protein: CASSLGVNTGELFF.

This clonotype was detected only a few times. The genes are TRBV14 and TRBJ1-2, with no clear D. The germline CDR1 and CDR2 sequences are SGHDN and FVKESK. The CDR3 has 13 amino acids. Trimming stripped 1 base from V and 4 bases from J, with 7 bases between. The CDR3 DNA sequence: TGTGCCAGCAGCCAAGGAGGGAGCTATGGCTACACCTTC. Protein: CASSQGGSYGYTF.

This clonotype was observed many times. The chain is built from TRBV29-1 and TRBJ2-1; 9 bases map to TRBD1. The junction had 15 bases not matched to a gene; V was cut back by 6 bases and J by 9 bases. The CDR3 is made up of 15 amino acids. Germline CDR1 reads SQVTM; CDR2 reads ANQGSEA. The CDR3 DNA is TGCAGCGTGACTCCGGGACAGGGCTCCTCGGCTGAGCAGTTCTTC. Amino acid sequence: CSVTPGQGSSAEQFF.

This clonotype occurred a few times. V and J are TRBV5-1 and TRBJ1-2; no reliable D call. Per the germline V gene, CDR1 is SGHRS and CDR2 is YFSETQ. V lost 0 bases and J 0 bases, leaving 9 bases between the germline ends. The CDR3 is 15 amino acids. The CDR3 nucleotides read TGCGCCAGCAGCTTGGAACCGGCCTCTAACTATGGCTACACCTTC. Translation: CASSLEPASNYGYTF. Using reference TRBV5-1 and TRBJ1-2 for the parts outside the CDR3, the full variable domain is KAGVTQTPRYLIKTRGQQVTLSCSPISGHRSVSWYQQTPGQGLQFLFEYFSETQRNKGNFPGRFSGRQFSNSRSEMNVSTLELGDSALYLCASSLEPASNYGYTFGSGTRLTVV.

CDR3 nucleotide sequence: TGTGCCAGCAGTCATGTAGCCCGGGGTGAAAAACTGTTTTTT. Translating it yields CASSHVARGEKLFF. V usage is TRBV7-9 and J usage is TRBJ1-4; D is unresolved. The V end was cut by 6 bases, the J end by 7 bases, with 15 bases between. Germline CDR1 and CDR2: SEHNR and FQNEAQ (reference sequence). The CDR3 is made up of 14 amino acids.

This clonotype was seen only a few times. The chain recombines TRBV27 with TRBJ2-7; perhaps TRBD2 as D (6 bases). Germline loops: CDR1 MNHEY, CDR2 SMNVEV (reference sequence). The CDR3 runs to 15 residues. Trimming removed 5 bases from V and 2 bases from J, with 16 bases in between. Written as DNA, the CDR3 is TGTGCCAGCAGTCTGCACCGGGACTCTCCCTACGAGCAGTACTTC. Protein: CASSLHRDSPYEQYF.

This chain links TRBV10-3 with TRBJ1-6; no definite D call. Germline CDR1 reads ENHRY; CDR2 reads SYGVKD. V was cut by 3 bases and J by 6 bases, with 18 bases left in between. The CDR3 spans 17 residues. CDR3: CAISEQQSGIANSPLHF. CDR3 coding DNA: TGTGCCATCAGTGAACAGCAGAGTGGGATAGCTAATTCACCCCTCCACTTT.

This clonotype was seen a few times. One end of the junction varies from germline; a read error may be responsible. The CDR3 bases are TGTGCCACCACCAGATTGAACACCGGGGAGCTGTTTTTT. Residues: CATTRLNTGELFF. This chain joins TRBV15 and TRBJ2-2; D gene uncertain. The CDR3 is 13 amino acids. The germline gives CDR1 LNHNV, CDR2 YYDKDF (reference sequence).

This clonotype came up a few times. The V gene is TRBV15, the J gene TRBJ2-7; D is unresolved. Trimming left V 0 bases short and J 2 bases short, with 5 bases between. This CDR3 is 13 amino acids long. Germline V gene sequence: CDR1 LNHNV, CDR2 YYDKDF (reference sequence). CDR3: CATSRDKPYEQYF. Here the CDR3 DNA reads TGTGCCACCAGCAGAGATAAGCCCTACGAGCAGTACTTC.

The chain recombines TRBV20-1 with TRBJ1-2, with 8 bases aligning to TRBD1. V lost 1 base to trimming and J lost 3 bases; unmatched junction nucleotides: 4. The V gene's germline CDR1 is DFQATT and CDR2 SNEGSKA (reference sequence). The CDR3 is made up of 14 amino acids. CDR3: CSARALDRDYGYTF. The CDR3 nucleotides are TGCAGTGCTAGAGCGCTGGACAGGGACTATGGCTACACCTTC.

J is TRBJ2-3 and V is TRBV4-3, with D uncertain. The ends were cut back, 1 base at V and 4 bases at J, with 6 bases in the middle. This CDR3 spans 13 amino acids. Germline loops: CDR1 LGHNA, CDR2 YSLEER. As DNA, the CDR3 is TGCGCCAGCAGCCAAGGGGATGCAGATACGCAGTATTTT. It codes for CASSQGDADTQYF.

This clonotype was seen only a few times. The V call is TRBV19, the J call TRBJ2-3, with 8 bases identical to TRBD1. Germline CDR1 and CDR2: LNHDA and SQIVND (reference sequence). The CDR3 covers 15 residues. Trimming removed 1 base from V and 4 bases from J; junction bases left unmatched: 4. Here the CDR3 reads CASSIGDRTADTQYF. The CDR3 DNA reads TGTGCCAGTAGTATAGGGGACAGGACCGCAGATACGCAGTATTTT.

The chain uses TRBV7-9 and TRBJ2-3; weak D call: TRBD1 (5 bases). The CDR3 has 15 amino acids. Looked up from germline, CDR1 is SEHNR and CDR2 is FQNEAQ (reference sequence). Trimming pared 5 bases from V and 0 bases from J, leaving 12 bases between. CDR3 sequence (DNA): TGTGCCAGCAGCGCAAGCCGACAGAGCACAGATACGCAGTATTTT. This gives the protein CASSASRQSTDTQYF.

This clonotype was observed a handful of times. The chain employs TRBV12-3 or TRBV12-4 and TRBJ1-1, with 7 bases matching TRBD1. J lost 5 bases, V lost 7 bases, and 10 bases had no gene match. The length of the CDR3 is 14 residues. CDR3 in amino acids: CASTRRGRGTEAFF. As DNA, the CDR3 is TGTGCCAGCACCCGAAGGGGGCGCGGGACTGAAGCTTTCTTT.

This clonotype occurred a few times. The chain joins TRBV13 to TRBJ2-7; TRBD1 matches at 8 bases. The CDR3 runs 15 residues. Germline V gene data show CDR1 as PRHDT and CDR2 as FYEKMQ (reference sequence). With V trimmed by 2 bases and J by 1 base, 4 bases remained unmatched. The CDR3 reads CASSLWQGASYEQYF. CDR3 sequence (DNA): TGTGCCAGCAGCTTATGGCAGGGGGCGTCCTACGAGCAGTACTTC.